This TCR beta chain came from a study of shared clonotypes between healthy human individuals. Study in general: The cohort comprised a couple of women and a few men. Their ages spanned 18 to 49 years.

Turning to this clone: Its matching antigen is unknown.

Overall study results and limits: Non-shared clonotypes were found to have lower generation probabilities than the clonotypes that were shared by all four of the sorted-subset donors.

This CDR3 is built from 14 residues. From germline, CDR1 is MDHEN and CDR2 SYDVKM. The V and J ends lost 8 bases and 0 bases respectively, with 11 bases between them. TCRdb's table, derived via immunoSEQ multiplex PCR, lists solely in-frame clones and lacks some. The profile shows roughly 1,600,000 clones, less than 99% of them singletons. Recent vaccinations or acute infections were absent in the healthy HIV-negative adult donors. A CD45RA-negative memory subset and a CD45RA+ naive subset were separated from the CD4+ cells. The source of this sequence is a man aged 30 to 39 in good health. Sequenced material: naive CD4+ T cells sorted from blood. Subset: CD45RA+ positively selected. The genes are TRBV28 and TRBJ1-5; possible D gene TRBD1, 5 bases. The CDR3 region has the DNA TGTGCCAGCGGGCTTGACAGTAGCAATCAGCCCCAGCATTTT. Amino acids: CASGLDSSNQPQHF.